Listed below are T cell receptor beta chains from one sample, sequenced in a study of T cells in Graves' hyperthyroidism and ophthalmopathy. Using its own MiXCR run on the multiplex PCR reads, TCRdb lists one record per CDR3 protein. The sample lists hundreds of thousands of distinct CDR3 sequences; about 45% were seen once. Material: peripheral blood or thyroid tissue (not recorded which). The origin of the receptors is an adult man with Graves' disease, either hyperthyroidism or ophthalmopathy (not recorded which). The CDR3 runs from the conserved cysteine through the conserved F or W. Fields, in order: J gene, clone size, D gene, V gene, CDR3 protein, CDR3 DNA. A D gene is named only where the DNA matches it firmly. Clone sizes are given selectively: once, few, many, or a class where the clone is expanded.

j_gene: TRBJ1-6
abundance: many
d_gene: TRBD1
v_gene: TRBV25-1
CDR3aa: CASSGDRGESPLHF
CDR3nt: TGTGCCAGCAGTGGGGACAGGGGTGAATCACCCCTCCACTTT

j_gene: TRBJ1-4
abundance: few
d_gene: .
v_gene: TRBV7-8
CDR3aa: CASSLMSEKLFF
CDR3nt: TGTGCCAGCAGTTTAATGTCAGAAAAACTGTTTTTT

j_gene: TRBJ1-1
abundance: many
d_gene: .
v_gene: TRBV2
CDR3aa: CASSEGGLNTEAFF
CDR3nt: TGTGCCAGCAGTGAAGGGGGCTTGAATACTGAAGCTTTCTTT

j_gene: TRBJ1-1
abundance: many
d_gene: TRBD1
v_gene: TRBV29-1
CDR3aa: CSVSPRDRDTEAFF
CDR3nt: TGCAGCGTTAGCCCCCGGGACAGGGACACTGAAGCTTTCTTT

j_gene: TRBJ1-3
abundance: many
d_gene: .
v_gene: TRBV7-2
CDR3aa: CASSFEVGLSGNTIYF
CDR3nt: TGTGCCAGCAGCTTCGAGGTGGGGCTCTCTGGAAACACCATATATTTT

j_gene: TRBJ1-2
abundance: .
d_gene: .
v_gene: TRBV11-2
CDR3aa: CAWSPRTSNYGYTF
CDR3nt: TGTGCCTGGAGTCCCCGGACAAGTAACTATGGCTACACCTTC

j_gene: TRBJ2-7
abundance: .
d_gene: .
v_gene: TRBV6-5
CDR3aa: CASSYSGWGPLVYEQYF
CDR3nt: TGTGCCAGCAGTTACTCCGGGTGGGGCCCACTAGTCTACGAGCAGTACTTC

j_gene: TRBJ1-5
abundance: .
d_gene: TRBD1
v_gene: TRBV24-1
CDR3aa: CATSEPGQGASQPQHF
CDR3nt: TGTGCCACCAGTGAACCGGGACAGGGGGCTAGTCAGCCCCAGCATTTT

j_gene: TRBJ2-6
abundance: .
d_gene: .
v_gene: TRBV7-2
CDR3aa: CASSQESLLAYSSGANVLTF
CDR3nt: TGTGCCAGCAGCCAAGAAAGTTTGCTAGCGTACTCCTCTGGGGCCAACGTCCTGACTTTC

j_gene: TRBJ2-5
abundance: many
d_gene: TRBD1
v_gene: TRBV29-1
CDR3aa: CSGSDRLQETQYF
CDR3nt: TGCAGCGGCTCGGACAGGCTCCAAGAGACCCAGTACTTC

j_gene: TRBJ1-2
abundance: many
d_gene: TRBD1
v_gene: TRBV12-3/TRBV12-4
CDR3aa: CASTSGTGGTYGYTF
CDR3nt: TGTGCCAGCACCTCCGGGACAGGGGGCACGTATGGCTACACCTTC